The clone carrying this TCR beta chain was detected once. This CDR3 contains 14 residues. The V gene's germline CDR1 is SGHRS and CDR2 YFSETQ. V lost 4 bases and J lost 2, with 12 bases in between. Assay: immunoSEQ multiplex PCR; the TCRdb copy retains only in-frame clones and omits some. Of over 450,000 clones in the sample, 89% were seen once. The sample originates from a study of blood T cell repertoires in COVID-19. Across the whole study: Sample material is recorded as cDNA or gDNA derived from T cells, B-cell-depleted T cells, or PBMCs.

This clonotype originated in a man younger than 35 with COVID-19, enrolled during active disease. The chain links TRBV5-1 to TRBJ1-1; a weak D match, TRBD1 (5 bases). Sequencing was done on a sample of peripheral blood. The CDR3 spells CASSPRTGNTEAFF. The CDR3 region has the DNA TGCGCCAGCAGCCCACGAACAGGTAACACTGAAGCTTTCTTT.